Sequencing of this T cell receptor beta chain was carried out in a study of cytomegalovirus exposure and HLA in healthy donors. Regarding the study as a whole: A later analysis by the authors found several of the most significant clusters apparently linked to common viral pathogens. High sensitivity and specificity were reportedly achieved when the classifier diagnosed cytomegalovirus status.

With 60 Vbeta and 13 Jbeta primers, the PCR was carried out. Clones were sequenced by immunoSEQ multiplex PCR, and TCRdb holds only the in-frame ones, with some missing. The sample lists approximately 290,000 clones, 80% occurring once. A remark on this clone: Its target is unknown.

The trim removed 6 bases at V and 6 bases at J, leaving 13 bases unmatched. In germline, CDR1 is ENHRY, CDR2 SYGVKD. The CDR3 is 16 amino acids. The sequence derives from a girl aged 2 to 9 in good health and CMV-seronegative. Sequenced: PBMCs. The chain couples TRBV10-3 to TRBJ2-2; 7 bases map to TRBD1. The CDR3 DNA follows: TGTGCCATCAGGCTAACGAGGGGGCGCGTCGCCGGGGAGCTGTTTTTT. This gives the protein CAIRLTRGRVAGELFF.